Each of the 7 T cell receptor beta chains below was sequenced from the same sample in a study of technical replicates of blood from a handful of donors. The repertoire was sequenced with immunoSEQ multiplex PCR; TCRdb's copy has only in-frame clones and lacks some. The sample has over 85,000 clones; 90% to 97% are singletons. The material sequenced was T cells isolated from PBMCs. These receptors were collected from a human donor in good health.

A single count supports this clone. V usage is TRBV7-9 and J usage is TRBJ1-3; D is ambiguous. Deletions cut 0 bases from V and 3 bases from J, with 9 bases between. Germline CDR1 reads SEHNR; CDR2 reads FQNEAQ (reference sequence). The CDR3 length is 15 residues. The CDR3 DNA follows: TGTGCCAGCAGCTTAGCCTCGGCGGTTGGAAACACCATATATTTT. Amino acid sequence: CASSLASAVGNTIYF. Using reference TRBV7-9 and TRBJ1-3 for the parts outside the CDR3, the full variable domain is DTGVSQNPRHKITKRGQNVTFRCDPISEHNRLYWYRQTLGQGPEFLTYFQNEAQLEKSRLLSDRFSAERPKGSFSTLEIQRTEQGDSAMYLCASSLASAVGNTIYFGEGSWLTVV.

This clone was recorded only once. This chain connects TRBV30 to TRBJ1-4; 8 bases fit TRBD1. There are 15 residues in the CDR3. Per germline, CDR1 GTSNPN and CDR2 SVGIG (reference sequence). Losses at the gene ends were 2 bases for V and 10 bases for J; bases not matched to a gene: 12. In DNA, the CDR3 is TGTGCCTGGAGTCCTCCTCTGGGACAGGAGACAAAACTGTTTTTT. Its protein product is CAWSPPLGQETKLFF.

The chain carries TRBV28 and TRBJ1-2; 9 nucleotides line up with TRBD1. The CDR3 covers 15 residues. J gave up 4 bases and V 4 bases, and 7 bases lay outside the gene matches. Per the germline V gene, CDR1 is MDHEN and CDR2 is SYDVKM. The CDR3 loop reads CASSYDPGQGYGYTF. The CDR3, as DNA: TGTGCCAGCAGTTACGATCCGGGACAGGGCTATGGCTACACCTTC.

CDR3 sequence reads: CASSFRDPQNTDTQYF. In DNA, the CDR3 is TGTGCCAGCAGCTTCCGGGATCCCCAAAACACAGATACGCAGTATTTT. This rearrangement joins TRBV7-9 to TRBJ2-3; D possibly corresponds to TRBD2 (5 bases). Germline assignment: CDR1 SEHNR and CDR2 FQNEAQ (reference sequence). V was shortened by 3 bases and J by 2 bases, with 15 bases between the two germline ends. The CDR3 totals 16 residues.

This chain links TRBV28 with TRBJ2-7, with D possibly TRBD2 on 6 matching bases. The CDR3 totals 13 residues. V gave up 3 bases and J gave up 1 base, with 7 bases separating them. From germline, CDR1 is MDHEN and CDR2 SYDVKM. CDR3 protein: CASSFAGSYEQYF. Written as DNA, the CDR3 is TGTGCCAGCAGTTTTGCGGGGTCCTACGAGCAGTACTTC. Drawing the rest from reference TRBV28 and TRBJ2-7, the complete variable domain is DVKVTQSSRYLVKRTGEKVFLECVQDMDHENMFWYRQDPGLGLRLIYFSYDVKMKEKGDIPEGYSVSREKKERFSLILESASTNQTSMYLCASSFAGSYEQYFGPGTRLTVT.

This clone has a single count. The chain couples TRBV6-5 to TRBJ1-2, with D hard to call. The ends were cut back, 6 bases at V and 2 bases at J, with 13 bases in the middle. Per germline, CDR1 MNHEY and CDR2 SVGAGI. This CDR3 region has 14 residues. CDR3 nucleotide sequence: TGTGCCAGCAGCCGCGAGATCATCAACTATGGCTACACCTTC. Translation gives CASSREIINYGYTF.

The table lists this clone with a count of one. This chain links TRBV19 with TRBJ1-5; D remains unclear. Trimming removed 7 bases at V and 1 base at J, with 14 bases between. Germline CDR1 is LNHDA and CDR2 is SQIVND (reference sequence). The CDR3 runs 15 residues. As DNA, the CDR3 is TGTGCCAGTAATAGCCTTTCGGTCAGCAATCAGCCCCAGCATTTT. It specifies CASNSLSVSNQPQHF.